This TCR beta chain was found in a study of shared clonotypes between healthy human individuals. Whole-study findings and limits: It was the few donors that limited the genetic and exposure-history diversity represented.

To note about this clone: Its antigen remains unidentified.

The method was immunoSEQ multiplex PCR; TCRdb's version includes in-frame clones alone and lacks a portion of them. The sample includes around 2.1 million clones, 85% to 95% seen only once; the top ten take more than 1.5%. Naive CD8 cells were CD45RO-negative, positively selected for CCR7, excluding terminally differentiated effector memory CD45RA+ cells. Trimming left V 6 bases short and J 2 bases short, with 17 bases between. Germline CDR1 and CDR2: SEHNR and FQNEAQ (reference sequence). The CDR3 loop spans 15 amino acids. The specimen sequenced was naive CD8+ T cells from PBMCs. This TCR derives from a man aged 18 to 29 in good health. Some clones in this sample may be carry-over from other donors' samples. This chain connects TRBV7-9 to TRBJ2-7; D is perhaps TRBD1 (6 bases). CDR3 nucleotide sequence: TGTGCCAGCAGTCCCCGGACAGTTCGGGCCTACGAGCAGTACTTC. Encoded protein: CASSPRTVRAYEQYF.